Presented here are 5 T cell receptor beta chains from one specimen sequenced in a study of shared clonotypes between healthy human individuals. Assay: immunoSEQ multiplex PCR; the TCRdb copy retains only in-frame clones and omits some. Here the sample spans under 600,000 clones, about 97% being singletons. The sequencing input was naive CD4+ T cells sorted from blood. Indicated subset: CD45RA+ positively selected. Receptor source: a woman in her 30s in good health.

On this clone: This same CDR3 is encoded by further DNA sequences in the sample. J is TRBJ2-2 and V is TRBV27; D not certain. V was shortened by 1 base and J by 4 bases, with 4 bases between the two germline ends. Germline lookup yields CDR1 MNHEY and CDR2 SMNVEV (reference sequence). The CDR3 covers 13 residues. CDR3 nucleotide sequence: TGTGCCAGCAGTTTATTAGGCACCGGGGAGCTGTTTTTT. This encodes CASSLLGTGELFF.

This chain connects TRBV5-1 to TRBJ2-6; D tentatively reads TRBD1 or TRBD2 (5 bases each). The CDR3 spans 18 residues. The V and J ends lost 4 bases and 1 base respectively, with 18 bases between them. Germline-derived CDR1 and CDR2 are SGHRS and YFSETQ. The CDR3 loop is CASSPGRVSLSGANVLTF. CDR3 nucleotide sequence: TGCGCCAGCAGCCCGGGACGGGTGTCACTTTCTGGGGCCAACGTCCTGACTTTC.

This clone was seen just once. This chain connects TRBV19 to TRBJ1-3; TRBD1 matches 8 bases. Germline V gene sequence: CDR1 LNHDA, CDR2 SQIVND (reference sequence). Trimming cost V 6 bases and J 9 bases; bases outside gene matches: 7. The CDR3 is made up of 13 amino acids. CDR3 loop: CASRRQGKSTIYF. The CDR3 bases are TGTGCCAGTAGGCGACAGGGGAAGAGCACCATATATTTT.

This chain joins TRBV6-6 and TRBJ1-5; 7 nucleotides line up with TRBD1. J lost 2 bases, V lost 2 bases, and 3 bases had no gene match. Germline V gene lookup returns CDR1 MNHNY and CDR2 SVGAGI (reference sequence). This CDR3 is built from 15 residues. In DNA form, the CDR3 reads TGTGCCAGCAGTTACAGGGGGCAGGGCAATCAGCCCCAGCATTTT. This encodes CASSYRGQGNQPQHF.

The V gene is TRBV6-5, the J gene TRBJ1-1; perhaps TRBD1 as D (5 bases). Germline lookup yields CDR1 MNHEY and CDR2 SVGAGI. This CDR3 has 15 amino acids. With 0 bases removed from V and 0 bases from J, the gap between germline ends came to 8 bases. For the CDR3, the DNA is TGTGCCAGCAGTTACTCCGGGGGTTTGAACACTGAAGCTTTCTTT. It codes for CASSYSGGLNTEAFF.